The 6 T cell receptor beta chains reported below all come from one sample, sequenced in a study of cytomegalovirus exposure and HLA in healthy donors (dated by TCRdb to the late 2010s). Receptor amplification or capture employed the immunoSEQ multiplex PCR assay. A mixture of 60 forward primers for TCR Vbeta segments and 13 reverse primers for TCR Jbeta segments was used in the multiplex PCR. Imported from immuneACCESS, the table was reduced by TCRdb to in-frame sequences with V and J called. These copies leave out some clones; in studies compared against another copy, an unresolved V gene accounts for under half, and the cause of the remainder is not known. Here the sample has over 130,000 clones; approximately 79% occur a single time. The leading ten clones occupy approximately 6% of the sample. The sequenced sample was PBMCs. These receptors were obtained from a man aged 45-65 years in good health and CMV-seropositive.

The chain employs TRBV18 and TRBJ1-4; TRBD1 matches at 7 bases. The V and J ends lost 0 bases and 5 bases, in that order; junction bases with no gene match: 3. This CDR3 spans 15 amino acids. Per germline, CDR1 KGHSH and CDR2 LQKENI. The CDR3 sequence: CASSPPGDRNEKLFF. The DNA for the CDR3 is TGTGCCAGCTCACCACCGGGGGACAGAAATGAAAAACTGTTTTTT.

V usage is TRBV5-5 and J usage is TRBJ1-5, with TRBD1 matching over 10 bases. The V segment lost 4 bases and the J segment 5 bases; nucleotides outside the gene matches: 0. The CDR3 loop spans 13 amino acids. Germline CDR1 SGHKS, CDR2 YYEKEE (reference sequence). As DNA, the CDR3 is TGTGCCAGCAGCGGGACAGGGGATCAGCCCCAGCATTTT. Translation: CASSGTGDQPQHF.

V is TRBV5-1 and J is TRBJ1-4; D uncertain. CDR3 length: 14 residues. Germline V gives CDR1 SGHRS, CDR2 YFSETQ. Trimming left V 0 bases short and J 5 bases short, with 8 bases between. The CDR3 coding sequence is TGCGCCAGCAGCTTGGACGCGATAAATGAAAAACTGTTTTTT. Its translation: CASSLDAINEKLFF.

V is TRBV7-3 and J is TRBJ1-1, with TRBD1 as a possible D gene (6 bases). This CDR3 is built from 13 residues. Trimming pared 5 bases from V and 3 bases from J, leaving 10 bases between. Germline CDR1 is SGHTA and CDR2 is FQGTGA. CDR3 protein: CASSANRDTEAFF. DNA of the CDR3: TGTGCCAGCAGCGCAAACAGGGACACTGAAGCTTTCTTT.

This chain joins TRBV12-1 and TRBJ2-5; TRBD1 is the table's D call, not checked against the DNA. The J call is in doubt because the DNA end fits TRBJ2-7 better. TRBV12-1 is a pseudogene. The CDR3 is 16 amino acids. CDR3 sequence (DNA): TGTGCCAGCAGCTCGCTCGGACAGGAGGGGACCTACGAGCAGTACTTC. Encoded protein: CASSSLGQEGTYEQYF.

The chain recombines TRBV12-2 with TRBJ2-5; the table's TRBD2 call for D was not verified on the DNA. TRBV12-2 is an annotated pseudogene. The CDR3 extends over 11 amino acids. The CDR3 DNA reads TGTGCAAGTCGCTTTCTGGAGACCCAGTACTTC. Protein: CASRFLETQYF.